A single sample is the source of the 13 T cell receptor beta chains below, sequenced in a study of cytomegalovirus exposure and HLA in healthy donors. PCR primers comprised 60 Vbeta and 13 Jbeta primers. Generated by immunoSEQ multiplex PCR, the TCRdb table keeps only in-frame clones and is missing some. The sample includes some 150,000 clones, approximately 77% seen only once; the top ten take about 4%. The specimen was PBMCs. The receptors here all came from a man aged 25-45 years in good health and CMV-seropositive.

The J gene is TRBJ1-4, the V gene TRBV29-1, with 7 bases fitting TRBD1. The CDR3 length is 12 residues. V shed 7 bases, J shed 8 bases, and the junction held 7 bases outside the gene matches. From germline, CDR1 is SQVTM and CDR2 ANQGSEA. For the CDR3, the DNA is TGCAGCGCCGGGACAGTAAAGGAAAAACTGTTTTTT. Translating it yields CSAGTVKEKLFF.

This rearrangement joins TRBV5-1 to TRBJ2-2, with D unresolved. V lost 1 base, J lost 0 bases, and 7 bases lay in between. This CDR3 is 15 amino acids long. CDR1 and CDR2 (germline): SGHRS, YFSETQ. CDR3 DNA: TGCGCCAGCAGCTTGTTAGCAGCGAACACCGGGGAGCTGTTTTTT. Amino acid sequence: CASSLLAANTGELFF.

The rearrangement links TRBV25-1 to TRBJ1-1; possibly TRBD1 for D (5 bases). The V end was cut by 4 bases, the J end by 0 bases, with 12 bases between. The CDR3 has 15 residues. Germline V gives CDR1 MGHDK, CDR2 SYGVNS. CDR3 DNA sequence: TGTGCCAGCAGTGGGGCCGGGACTGTGAACACTGAAGCTTTCTTT. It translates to CASSGAGTVNTEAFF.

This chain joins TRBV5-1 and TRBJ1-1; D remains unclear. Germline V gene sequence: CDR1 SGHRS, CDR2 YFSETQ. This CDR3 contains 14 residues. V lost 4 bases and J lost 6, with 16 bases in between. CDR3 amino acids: CASSPDWEIPEAFF. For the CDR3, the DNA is TGCGCCAGCAGCCCAGACTGGGAGATTCCTGAAGCTTTCTTT.

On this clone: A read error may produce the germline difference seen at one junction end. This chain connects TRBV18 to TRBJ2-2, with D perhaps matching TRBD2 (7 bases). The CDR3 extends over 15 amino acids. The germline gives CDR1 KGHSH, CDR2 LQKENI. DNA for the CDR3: TGTGCCAGCTCACGGGGGGGCCCGAAAACCGGGGAGCTGTTTTTT. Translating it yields CASSRGGPKTGELFF.

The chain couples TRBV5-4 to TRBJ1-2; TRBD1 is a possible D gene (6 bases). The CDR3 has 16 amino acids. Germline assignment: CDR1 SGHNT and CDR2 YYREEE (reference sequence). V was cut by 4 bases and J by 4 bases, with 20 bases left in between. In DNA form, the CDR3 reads TGTGCCAGCAGCCCGGGGCAGGGGCGGTCTTCCTATGGCTACACCTTC. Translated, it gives CASSPGQGRSSYGYTF.

DNA of the CDR3: TGTGCCAGCAGCGCCCCGGGACAGGGGGCGGTTTCACCCCTCCACTTT. This codes for CASSAPGQGAVSPLHF. The chain joins TRBV9 to TRBJ1-6, with TRBD1 matching over 12 bases. The CDR3 spans 16 residues. Looked up from germline, CDR1 is SGDLS and CDR2 is YYNGEE. V lost 3 bases, J lost 9 bases, and 7 bases stayed unmatched.

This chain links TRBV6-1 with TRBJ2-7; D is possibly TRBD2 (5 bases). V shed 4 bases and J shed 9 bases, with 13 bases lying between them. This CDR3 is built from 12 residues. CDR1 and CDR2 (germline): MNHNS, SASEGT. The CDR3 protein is CASSVGLAGQYF. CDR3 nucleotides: TGTGCCAGCAGTGTTGGTCTAGCCGGGCAGTACTTC.

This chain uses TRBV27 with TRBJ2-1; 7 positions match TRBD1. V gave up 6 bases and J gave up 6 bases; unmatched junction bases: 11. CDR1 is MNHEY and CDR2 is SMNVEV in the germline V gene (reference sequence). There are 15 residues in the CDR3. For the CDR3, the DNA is TGTGCCAGCAGACCCCGCGACAGGGAGAGCAATGAGCAGTTCTTC. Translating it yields CASRPRDRESNEQFF.

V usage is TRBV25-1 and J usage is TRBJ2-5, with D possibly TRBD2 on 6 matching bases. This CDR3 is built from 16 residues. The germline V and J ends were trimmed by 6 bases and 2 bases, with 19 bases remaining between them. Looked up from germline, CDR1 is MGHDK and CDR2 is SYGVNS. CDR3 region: CASRQSSAGIQETQYF. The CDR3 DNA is TGTGCCAGCAGGCAGTCTAGCGCGGGAATACAAGAGACCCAGTACTTC.

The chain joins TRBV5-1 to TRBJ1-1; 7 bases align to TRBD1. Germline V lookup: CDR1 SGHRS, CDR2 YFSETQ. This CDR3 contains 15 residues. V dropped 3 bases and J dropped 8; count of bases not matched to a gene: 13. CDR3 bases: TGCGCCAGCAGCTCATATCTCACAGGGGAAAGAGAAGCTTTCTTT. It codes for CASSSYLTGEREAFF.

The CDR3 region is CAAQGRGGHPDTQYF. CDR3 bases: TGTGCCGCCCAAGGGCGGGGGGGCCACCCAGATACGCAGTATTTT. The V call is TRBV6-5, the J call TRBJ2-3, with 9 bases that match TRBD2. Germline CDR1 reads MNHEY; CDR2 reads SVGAGI. Germline trimming cut 11 bases from V and 4 bases from J; bases unmatched to any gene: 13. This CDR3 is built from 15 residues.

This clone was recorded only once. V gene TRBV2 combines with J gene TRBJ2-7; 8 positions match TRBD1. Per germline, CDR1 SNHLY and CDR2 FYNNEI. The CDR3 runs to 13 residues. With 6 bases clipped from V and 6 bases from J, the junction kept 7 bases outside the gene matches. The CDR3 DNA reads TGTGCCAGCAGCCCAGGGGGCTTTCGCGAGCAGTACTTC. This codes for CASSPGGFREQYF.